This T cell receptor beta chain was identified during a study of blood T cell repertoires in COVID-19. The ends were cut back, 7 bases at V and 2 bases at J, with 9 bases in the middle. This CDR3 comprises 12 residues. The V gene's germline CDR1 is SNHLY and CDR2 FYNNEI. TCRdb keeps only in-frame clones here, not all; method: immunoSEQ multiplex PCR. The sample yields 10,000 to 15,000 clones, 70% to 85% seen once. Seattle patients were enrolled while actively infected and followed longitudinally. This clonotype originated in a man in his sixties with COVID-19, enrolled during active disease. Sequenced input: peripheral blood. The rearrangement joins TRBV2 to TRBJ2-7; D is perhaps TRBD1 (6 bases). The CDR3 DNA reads TGTGCCAGCATTGGACAGCCCTACGAGCAGTACTTC. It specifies CASIGQPYEQYF.